The 24 T cell receptor beta chains below all came from one sample that was sequenced in a study of blood T cell repertoires in COVID-19. The assay was immunoSEQ multiplex PCR, and TCRdb's table has in-frame clones only and misses some. Of about 190,000 clones in the sample, 70% to 90% were seen once. Sequencing was performed on peripheral blood. Source of these receptors: an older man with active or convalescent COVID-19.

This chain links TRBV10-3 with TRBJ1-1, with unresolved D. The CDR3 sequence is 12 residues long. Trimming took 6 bases from V and 1 from J, leaving 6 bases between them. Germline assignment: CDR1 ENHRY and CDR2 SYGVKD. CDR3: CAIRGSNTEAFF. The CDR3 DNA is TGTGCCATCAGGGGCTCGAACACTGAAGCTTTCTTT.

A note on this clone: Other DNA sequences in this specimen translate into the identical CDR3. J is TRBJ2-5 and V is TRBV5-1; D is possibly TRBD2 (5 bases). Between the trimmed V and J ends, which lost 2 bases and 5 bases, there was a span of 10 bases. In germline, CDR1 is SGHRS, CDR2 YFSETQ. This CDR3 spans 13 amino acids. The DNA of the CDR3 is TGCGCCAGCAGCTTAGGGAGTAAGGAGACCCAGTACTTC. Translating it yields CASSLGSKETQYF. The full variable domain, its missing parts supplied by reference TRBV5-1 and TRBJ2-5, is KAGVTQTPRYLIKTRGQQVTLSCSPISGHRSVSWYQQTPGQGLQFLFEYFSETQRNKGNFPGRFSGRQFSNSRSEMNVSTLELGDSALYLCASSLGSKETQYFGPGTRLLVL.

This rearrangement joins TRBV9 to TRBJ2-1, with 16 bases lining up with TRBD2. Trimming cost V 5 bases and J 8 bases; bases outside gene matches: 10. This CDR3 has 17 amino acids. Germline V gene lookup returns CDR1 SGDLS and CDR2 YYNGEE. This CDR3 is CASSAGTSGRASYEQFF. The CDR3 bases are TGTGCCAGCAGTGCCGGGACTAGCGGGAGGGCCAGTTATGAGCAGTTCTTC.

This clone was found a few times. The chain joins TRBV4-1 to TRBJ2-2, with TRBD2 identical over 11 bases. Germline CDR1 reads MGHRA; CDR2 reads YSYEKL. Trimming took 2 bases from V and 2 from J; bases not matched to a gene: 13. The CDR3 has 20 amino acids. The CDR3 DNA sequence: TGCGCCAGCAGCCAAAAGCTGACGGGGACTAGCGGTTCAAACACCGGGGAGCTGTTTTTT. This sequence encodes CASSQKLTGTSGSNTGELFF.

The chain is built from TRBV2 and TRBJ2-5; TRBD1 matches 7 bases. Trimming at V came to 9 bases and at J to 1 base, leaving 8 bases not matched to a gene. This CDR3 spans 14 amino acids. Germline CDR1 reads SNHLY; CDR2 reads FYNNEI. The CDR3 DNA reads TGTGCCAGTGGGGCGACAGGGCTCCAAGAGACCCAGTACTTC. Translated, it gives CASGATGLQETQYF.

This clone was picked up one time. The rearrangement joins TRBV6-5 to TRBJ2-7; 7 nucleotides line up with TRBD1. The CDR3 spans 14 residues. V lost 4 bases, J lost 0 bases, and 3 bases stayed unmatched. Looked up from germline, CDR1 is MNHEY and CDR2 is SVGAGI. CDR3 sequence: CASSWGQSSYEQYF. The CDR3 DNA reads TGTGCCAGCAGTTGGGGACAGAGCTCCTACGAGCAGTACTTC.

This sequence joins TRBV7-2 and TRBJ2-3, with D unclear. CDR1 is SGHTA and CDR2 is FQGNSA in the germline V gene. This CDR3 is 17 amino acids long. The V gene lost 5 bases and the J gene lost 2 bases, with 20 bases spanning the gap. Here the CDR3 reads CASSQTRPVFYTDTQYF. CDR3 DNA sequence: TGTGCCAGCAGCCAGACTCGGCCAGTTTTTTACACAGATACGCAGTATTTT.

In its sample, this clone was seen once. V is TRBV28 and J is TRBJ1-2; 7 nucleotides line up with TRBD1. With 6 bases clipped from V and 7 bases from J, the junction kept 14 bases outside the gene matches. Germline lookup yields CDR1 MDHEN and CDR2 SYDVKM. The length of the CDR3 is 15 residues. The CDR3 DNA follows: TGTGCCAGCAGGGCGCCGGGACAGTCAACTAGTGGCTACACCTTC. It translates to CASRAPGQSTSGYTF.

The chain carries TRBV6-6 and TRBJ2-2; TRBD2 agrees at 8 bases. The CDR3 runs to 15 residues. From germline, CDR1 is MNHNY and CDR2 SVGAGI (reference sequence). The J segment lost 5 bases and the V segment lost 5 bases, leaving 7 bases of the junction unmatched. In DNA form, the CDR3 reads TGTGCCAGCAGTCCCGGGACTAGGCTTACCGGGGAGCTGTTTTTT. Residues: CASSPGTRLTGELFF.

This clone showed up just once. V is TRBV15 and J is TRBJ2-5; D gene uncertain. The CDR3 length is 12 residues. V was cut by 1 base and J by 6 bases, with 6 bases left in between. Per the germline V gene, CDR1 is LNHNV and CDR2 is YYDKDF (reference sequence). The CDR3, as DNA: TGTGCCACCAGCAGAGGTGGGCAGACCCAGTACTTC. Amino acids: CATSRGGQTQYF.

This sequence joins TRBV2 and TRBJ2-7; 11 nucleotides agree with TRBD2. This CDR3 has 15 amino acids. V trimming: 3 bases; J trimming: 0 bases; junction bases outside the gene matches: 1. Germline V gene lookup returns CDR1 SNHLY and CDR2 FYNNEI. The CDR3 here is CASSEGLADSYEQYF. The DNA of the CDR3 is TGTGCCAGCAGTGAGGGACTAGCGGACTCCTACGAGCAGTACTTC.

This clone showed up just a few times. The rearrangement links TRBV6-5 to TRBJ1-5; possibly TRBD1 for D (5 bases). The CDR3 is 15 amino acids. Trimming took off 4 bases at V and 3 bases at J, with 13 bases between the two ends. The germline gives CDR1 MNHEY, CDR2 SVGAGI. CDR3 DNA: TGTGCCAGCAGTTTGCGACAGCTACTCAATCAGCCCCAGCATTTT. Residues: CASSLRQLLNQPQHF.

The V gene is TRBV28, the J gene TRBJ2-3, with D hard to call. The germline CDR1 and CDR2 sequences are MDHEN and SYDVKM. This CDR3 has 11 amino acids. Trimming stripped 3 bases from V and 7 bases from J, with 5 bases between. The CDR3 region is CASSFVYTQYF. In nucleotides, the CDR3 is TGTGCCAGCAGTTTTGTATATACGCAGTATTTT.

This chain joins TRBV6-5 and TRBJ2-7; 9 bases are a match to TRBD1. Germline V CDR1 and CDR2: MNHEY, SVGAGI. The CDR3 loop spans 15 amino acids. Unmatched junction bases numbered 9, after V lost 7 bases and J lost 2 bases. The CDR3 loop reads CASTIPGTGTYEQYF. In DNA form, the CDR3 reads TGTGCCAGCACAATCCCCGGGACAGGGACCTACGAGCAGTACTTC.

The chain combines TRBV7-2 with TRBJ2-7; 8 bases match TRBD1. The CDR3 is 15 amino acids. Germline assignment: CDR1 SGHTA and CDR2 FQGNSA. After removal of 5 bases from V and 0 bases from J, the junction contained 6 bases not matched to a gene. The CDR3 sequence: CASSPTGGSSYEQYF. The CDR3 region has the DNA TGTGCCAGCAGCCCTACAGGGGGTAGCTCCTACGAGCAGTACTTC.

The chain carries TRBV18 and TRBJ2-7, with 7 bases identical to TRBD1. Germline V lookup: CDR1 KGHSH, CDR2 LQKENI. Trimming took 1 base from V and 3 from J; bases not matched to a gene: 12. This CDR3 has 17 amino acids. The chain's CDR3 is CASSPLGRRQGIYEQYF. The CDR3 DNA reads TGTGCCAGCTCACCACTAGGTAGGAGACAGGGAATCTACGAGCAGTACTTC. Full variable domain (outside the CDR3, taken from reference TRBV18 and TRBJ2-7): NAGVMQNPRHLVRRRGQEARLRCSPMKGHSHVYWYRQLPEEGLKFMVYLQKENIIDESGMPKERFSAEFPKEGPSILRIQQVVRGDSAAYFCASSPLGRRQGIYEQYFGPGTRLTVT.

The chain is built from TRBV28 and TRBJ1-6; D perhaps matches TRBD1 (5 bases). The CDR3 runs 13 residues. Per the germline V gene, CDR1 is MDHEN and CDR2 is SYDVKM. With 6 bases removed from V and 6 bases from J, the gap between germline ends came to 9 bases. The CDR3 spells CASRRGGNSPLHF. Written as DNA, the CDR3 is TGTGCCAGCAGGAGGGGAGGTAATTCACCCCTCCACTTT.

V is TRBV4-1 and J is TRBJ2-7; 12 bases fit TRBD2. The CDR3 is 17 amino acids. CDR1 is MGHRA and CDR2 is YSYEKL in the germline V gene. J gave up 0 bases and V 1 base, and 4 bases lay outside the gene matches. In nucleotides, the CDR3 is TGCGCCAGCAGCCAAGGACTAGCGGGGGCGAGCTCCTACGAGCAGTACTTC. This translates into CASSQGLAGASSYEQYF.

The V gene is TRBV4-3, the J gene TRBJ2-3; TRBD2 agrees at 11 bases. J gave up 2 bases and V 0 bases, and 1 base lay outside the gene matches. The CDR3 runs to 16 residues. Germline-derived CDR1 and CDR2 are LGHNA and YSLEER. The CDR3 DNA follows: TGCGCCAGCAGCCAAGATAGCGGGAGGGCCACAGATACGCAGTATTTT. Translation gives CASSQDSGRATDTQYF.

The chain recombines TRBV10-2 with TRBJ1-2, with D unclear. V was cut by 4 bases and J by 8 bases, with 17 bases left in between. CDR1 and CDR2 from the germline V gene are WSHSY and SAAADI. The CDR3 is 14 residues long. The CDR3 DNA follows: TGCGCCAGCAGTGTGGCTGTCGGGGTTAACGGCTACACCTTC. Translation gives CASSVAVGVNGYTF.

The J gene is TRBJ2-2, the V gene TRBV18; a possible D gene is TRBD1 (5 bases). Trimming took 3 bases from V and 3 from J, leaving 8 bases between them. This CDR3 has 14 amino acids. Germline V gives CDR1 KGHSH, CDR2 LQKENI. The DNA for the CDR3 is TGTGCCAGCTCACCCGACAGATACACCGGGGAGCTGTTTTTT. Amino acid sequence: CASSPDRYTGELFF. Full variable domain (remainder filled in from reference TRBV18 and TRBJ2-2): NAGVMQNPRHLVRRRGQEARLRCSPMKGHSHVYWYRQLPEEGLKFMVYLQKENIIDESGMPKERFSAEFPKEGPSILRIQQVVRGDSAAYFCASSPDRYTGELFFGEGSRLTVL.

The CDR3, as DNA: TGTGCCAGCAGCTTGGCCTCTAGCGGGAGCTACAATGAGCAGTTCTTC. Protein product: CASSLASSGSYNEQFF. The chain has TRBV5-6 and TRBJ2-1; TRBD2 matches at 10 bases. The length of the CDR3 is 16 residues. V trimming: 0 bases; J trimming: 3 bases; junction bases outside the gene matches: 3. In germline, CDR1 is SGHDT, CDR2 YYEEEE.

This clone was seen only a few times. This sequence joins TRBV6-1 and TRBJ1-6; 7 bases align to TRBD1. With 3 bases clipped from V and 8 bases from J, the junction kept 7 bases outside the gene matches. Germline assignment: CDR1 MNHNS and CDR2 SASEGT. CDR3 size: 15 residues. CDR3 residues: CASSEVRDSHSPLHF. The CDR3 bases are TGTGCCAGCAGTGAGGTCCGGGACAGCCATTCACCCCTCCACTTT.

The chain uses TRBV20-1 and TRBJ2-5; no clear D. V was shortened by 3 bases and J by 0 bases, with 17 bases between the two germline ends. This CDR3 has 16 amino acids. In germline, CDR1 is DFQATT, CDR2 SNEGSKA (reference sequence). CDR3 DNA: TGCAGTGCTAGTAATTCTAGGCGAGTCGACCAAGAGACCCAGTACTTC. Its protein is CSASNSRRVDQETQYF.